The source of this T cell receptor (beta chain) is a study of siplizumab effects on memory and regulatory T cells. Points from the study as a whole: Naive versus memory phenotype went unassigned for roughly 80-96% of proliferating CD4+ or CD8+ clones.

This clone turned up a few times. The antigen remains unidentified. TCR templates numbering 75,000 to 100,000 were assayed per sample. Clones were read by immunoSEQ multiplex PCR, and TCRdb kept only the in-frame ones, dropping some. This sample carries under 100,000 clones, just under 95% of them seen once, and the ten largest clones take about 1.5%. The receptor was derived from a human donor in good health. Sample: non-Treg CD4+ T cells sorted from blood.

The CDR3: CASHPGVNTEAFF. CDR3 sequence (DNA): TGCGCCAGTCACCCGGGCGTGAACACTGAAGCTTTCTTT. The V gene is TRBV5-1, the J gene TRBJ1-1, with D unresolved. This CDR3 has 13 residues. V was cut by 8 bases and J by 0 bases, with 11 bases left in between. The germline V gene has CDR1 SGHRS and CDR2 YFSETQ. The full variable domain, with the rest looked up from reference TRBV5-1 and TRBJ1-1, is KAGVTQTPRYLIKTRGQQVTLSCSPISGHRSVSWYQQTPGQGLQFLFEYFSETQRNKGNFPGRFSGRQFSNSRSEMNVSTLELGDSALYLCASHPGVNTEAFFGQGTRLTVV.